Shown below are 28 T cell receptor beta chains from a single sample sequenced in a study of beta chain features in type 1 diabetes. Reverse transcribing all isolated RNA meant expressed TCRB transcripts were sequenced. Data came from immunoSEQ multiplex PCR; TCRdb stores just in-frame clones and leaves some out. The sample has about 360,000 clones, roughly an eighth seen once. Sequenced input: naive CD4+ T cells from blood. The receptors here all came from a man aged 18 to 35 in good health.

This clone was counted between two and nine times. This chain connects TRBV2 to TRBJ2-7, with TRBD2 as a possible D gene (7 bases). V was cut by 5 bases and J by 5 bases, with 16 bases left in between. Germline CDR1 reads SNHLY; CDR2 reads FYNNEI. CDR3 size: 14 residues. The CDR3 coding sequence is TGTGCCAGCAGTCAGGGGAGGGGGAAAAACGAGCAGTACTTC. Protein: CASSQGRGKNEQYF. The variable domain in full, completed from reference TRBV2 and TRBJ2-7, reads EPEVTQTPSHQVTQMGQEVILRCVPISNHLYFYWYRQILGQKVEFLVSFYNNEISEKSEIFDDQFSVERPDGSNFTLKIRSTKLEDSAMYFCASSQGRGKNEQYFGPGTRLTVT.

J is TRBJ1-5 and V is TRBV7-2; tentative D call: TRBD1 (5 bases). Germline CDR1 SGHTA, CDR2 FQGNSA. The germline V and J ends were trimmed by 4 bases and 7 bases, with 11 bases remaining between them. The CDR3 is made up of 13 amino acids. CDR3 protein: CASSSQGRQPQHF. Written as DNA, the CDR3 is TGTGCCAGCAGCTCCCAGGGTCGCCAGCCCCAGCATTTT.

The chain uses TRBV4-3 and TRBJ2-7; D is unclear. CDR3 length: 12 amino acids. Per germline, CDR1 LGHNA and CDR2 YSLEER. Trimming removed 3 bases at V and 4 bases at J, with 7 bases between. In nucleotides, the CDR3 is TGCGCCAGCAGCCATAACAGTTACGAGCAGTACTTC. Protein: CASSHNSYEQYF.

The sample holds one count of this clone. The CDR3 loop reads CASSVVGSGVRDTQYF. The CDR3 DNA is TGTGCCAGCAGCGTAGTGGGTAGCGGGGTGCGCGATACGCAGTATTTT. The V and J genes are TRBV9 and TRBJ2-3; TRBD2 matches 8 bases. The germline CDR1 and CDR2 sequences are SGDLS and YYNGEE. V shed 0 bases and J 6 bases; nucleotides not matched to a gene: 9. The CDR3 spans 16 residues. The full variable domain, rest sourced from reference TRBV9 and TRBJ2-3, is DSGVTQTPKHLITATGQRVTLRCSPRSGDLSVYWYQQSLDQGLQFLIQYYNGEERAKGNILERFSAQQFPDLHSELNLSSLELGDSALYFCASSVVGSGVRDTQYFGPGTRLTVL.

This chain links TRBV7-9 with TRBJ1-2, with 7 bases aligning to TRBD1. CDR1 SEHNR and CDR2 FQNEAQ come from the germline V gene (reference sequence). Losses at the gene ends were 5 bases for V and 4 bases for J; bases not matched to a gene: 10. The CDR3 sequence is 15 residues long. The DNA for the CDR3 is TGTGCCAGCAGCCCTGGACAGGATATCGTCTATGGCTACACCTTC. Amino acid sequence: CASSPGQDIVYGYTF.

The sample holds a few counts of this clone. The chain is built from TRBV7-2 and TRBJ1-1, with D unclear. Looked up from germline, CDR1 is SGHTA and CDR2 is FQGNSA. The CDR3 spans 12 residues. Trimming shortened V by 5 bases and J by 10 bases, and 14 bases separated the two germline ends. As DNA, the CDR3 is TGTGCCAGCAGCCTACTACCCGGAAGAGCTTTCTTT. Translated: CASSLLPGRAFF. The full variable domain, completed using reference TRBV7-2 and TRBJ1-1, is GAGVSQSPSNKVTEKGKDVELRCDPISGHTALYWYRQSLGQGLEFLIYFQGNSAPDKSGLPSDRFSAERTGGSVSTLTIQRTQQEDSAVYLCASSLLPGRAFFGQGTRLTVV.

The chain links TRBV30 to TRBJ1-2; 8 bases are shared with TRBD1. Germline V gene sequence: CDR1 GTSNPN, CDR2 SVGIG (reference sequence). The CDR3 is 13 residues long. J gave up 6 bases and V 0 bases, and 3 bases lay outside the gene matches. CDR3 in amino acids: CAWSVGQANGYTF. In DNA, the CDR3 is TGTGCCTGGAGTGTGGGACAGGCCAATGGCTACACCTTC.

The V and J genes are TRBV11-2 and TRBJ2-1; 12 bases are shared with TRBD2. V was clipped by 4 bases and J by 8 bases; unmatched bases: 12. Germline lookup yields CDR1 SGHAT and CDR2 FQNNGV. The CDR3 extends over 17 amino acids. CDR3 loop: CASSWEPSGRALDEQFF. The CDR3 region has the DNA TGTGCCAGCAGCTGGGAACCTAGCGGGAGGGCCTTAGATGAGCAGTTCTTC.

There are a few counts of this clone. The V and J genes are TRBV11-2 and TRBJ2-7, with 11 bases fitting TRBD1. Unmatched junction bases numbered 10, after V lost 3 bases and J lost 3 bases. The CDR3 runs 17 residues. CDR1 SGHAT and CDR2 FQNNGV come from the germline V gene. The DNA of the CDR3 is TGTGCCAGCAGCTTGAGCACCGGGACAGGGGGGTTCTACGAGCAGTACTTC. This codes for CASSLSTGTGGFYEQYF.

This chain uses TRBV18 with TRBJ2-7; the D gene is possibly TRBD1 (5 bases). Germline V gives CDR1 KGHSH, CDR2 LQKENI. This CDR3 spans 13 amino acids. Between the trimmed V and J ends, which lost 7 bases and 5 bases, there was a span of 15 bases. DNA for the CDR3: TGTGCCAGCTTCCAGGGCCTATCTAACGAGCAGTACTTC. Translated: CASFQGLSNEQYF. Full variable domain (remainder filled in from reference TRBV18 and TRBJ2-7): NAGVMQNPRHLVRRRGQEARLRCSPMKGHSHVYWYRQLPEEGLKFMVYLQKENIIDESGMPKERFSAEFPKEGPSILRIQQVVRGDSAAYFCASFQGLSNEQYFGPGTRLTVT.

V is TRBV5-4 and J is TRBJ1-6; D unclear. Per germline, CDR1 SGHNT and CDR2 YYREEE (reference sequence). This CDR3 has 14 residues. Trimming cost V 0 bases and J 6 bases, with 7 bases left between them. This chain's CDR3 is CASSLDSINSPLHF. In DNA form, the CDR3 reads TGTGCCAGCAGCTTGGACAGCATTAATTCACCCCTCCACTTT.

The CDR3 loop is CASSPHSGRPNQETQYF. CDR3 sequence (DNA): TGCGCCAGCAGCCCACATAGCGGGAGGCCGAACCAAGAGACCCAGTACTTC. The chain employs TRBV5-1 and TRBJ2-5; 10 bases are shared with TRBD2. The CDR3 has 17 residues. Germline V lookup: CDR1 SGHRS, CDR2 YFSETQ. The J segment lost 0 bases and the V segment lost 4 bases, leaving 9 bases of the junction unmatched.

The chain uses TRBV18 and TRBJ2-3, with a weak D call TRBD2 (5 bases). The CDR3 is 15 amino acids. CDR1 is KGHSH, CDR2 LQKENI, per germline. Trimming stripped 5 bases from V and 2 bases from J, with 14 bases between. CDR3 sequence (DNA): TGTGCCAGCTCATCCCTCCGGGAACTCACAGATACGCAGTATTTT. This encodes CASSSLRELTDTQYF. The whole variable domain, remainder taken from reference TRBV18 and TRBJ2-3, is NAGVMQNPRHLVRRRGQEARLRCSPMKGHSHVYWYRQLPEEGLKFMVYLQKENIIDESGMPKERFSAEFPKEGPSILRIQQVVRGDSAAYFCASSSLRELTDTQYFGPGTRLTVL.

The V call is TRBV9, the J call TRBJ1-4; perhaps TRBD1 as D (6 bases). There are 14 residues in the CDR3. V was trimmed by 2 bases and J by 7 bases, leaving 12 bases between them. CDR1 and CDR2 (germline): SGDLS, YYNGEE. The CDR3 sequence is CASSVGQLREKLFF. In DNA, the CDR3 is TGTGCCAGCAGCGTCGGACAGTTGCGTGAAAAACTGTTTTTT.

V and J are TRBV4-3 and TRBJ1-2; TRBD1 might be the D (5 bases). The CDR3 runs 16 residues. Germline-derived CDR1 and CDR2 are LGHNA and YSLEER. The V gene lost 0 bases and the J gene lost 4 bases, with 15 bases spanning the gap. This chain's CDR3 is CASSQDRQFGGYGYTF. The CDR3 region has the DNA TGCGCCAGCAGCCAAGACCGACAGTTCGGTGGCTATGGCTACACCTTC.

This clone showed up just a few times. The gene calls are TRBV6-5 and TRBJ2-5; 8 nucleotides match TRBD1. Looked up from germline, CDR1 is MNHEY and CDR2 is SVGAGI. CDR3 length: 16 residues. J lost 4 bases, V lost 0 bases, and 7 bases had no gene match. This CDR3 is CASSYSLPGGLETQYF. CDR3 in DNA: TGTGCCAGCAGTTACTCCTTGCCAGGGGGCCTAGAGACCCAGTACTTC.

J is TRBJ2-7 and V is TRBV7-2, with D possibly matching TRBD2 (7 bases). The CDR3 totals 14 residues. V lost 4 bases to trimming and J lost 2 bases, with 12 bases between them. Germline V CDR1 and CDR2: SGHTA, FQGNSA. The CDR3 DNA reads TGTGCCAGCAGCTCACAGGGAGGGGCCTACGAGCAGTACTTC. Translating gives CASSSQGGAYEQYF.

This clone appeared a few times. The chain uses TRBV5-6 and TRBJ1-6; 10 positions agree with TRBD1. Germline loops: CDR1 SGHDT, CDR2 YYEEEE. V lost 5 bases to trimming and J lost 9 bases; unmatched junction nucleotides: 11. This CDR3 contains 16 residues. The chain's CDR3 is CASSYPGTGAVSPLHF. CDR3 nucleotides: TGTGCCAGCAGTTATCCCGGGACAGGGGCGGTTTCACCCCTCCACTTT.

This clone was observed a few times. This sequence joins TRBV7-9 and TRBJ2-7; D perhaps matches TRBD2 (7 bases). CDR1 is SEHNR and CDR2 is FQNEAQ in the germline V gene (reference sequence). V shed 1 base and J shed 0 bases, with 10 bases lying between them. There are 15 residues in the CDR3. CDR3 DNA: TGTGCCAGCAGCTTAGGTGCGGGGGCCTCCTACGAGCAGTACTTC. Its translation is CASSLGAGASYEQYF.

The V and J genes are TRBV30 and TRBJ1-2; 8 nucleotides match TRBD1. The V and J ends lost 4 bases and 7 bases, in that order; junction bases with no gene match: 8. The CDR3 has 13 residues. Germline-derived CDR1 and CDR2 are GTSNPN and SVGIG (reference sequence). The CDR3 nucleotides are TGTGCCTGGACCCAAGGACAGGGTGGTGGCTACACCTTC. As protein: CAWTQGQGGGYTF.

Written as DNA, the CDR3 is TGTGCCAGCAGTTACTCCGGGGTCACTGAAGCTTTCTTT. Protein: CASSYSGVTEAFF. This rearrangement joins TRBV6-5 to TRBJ1-1; D gene unclear. V gave up 0 bases and J gave up 4 bases, with 6 bases separating them. The V gene's germline CDR1 is MNHEY and CDR2 SVGAGI. The CDR3 length is 13 residues.

This clone was recorded a few times. The chain employs TRBV16 and TRBJ1-5; D not certain. The ends were cut back, 2 bases at V and 6 bases at J, with 11 bases in the middle. CDR1 is KGHSY and CDR2 is FQNENV in the germline V gene. The CDR3 sequence is 14 residues long. The CDR3 sequence: CASSQGETGQPQHF. The CDR3 coding sequence is TGTGCCAGCAGCCAAGGGGAGACTGGTCAGCCCCAGCATTTT. Together with reference TRBV16 and TRBJ1-5, the CDR3 gives the full variable domain: GEEVAQTPKHLVRGEGQKAKLYCAPIKGHSYVFWYQQVLKNEFKFLISFQNENVFDETGMPKERFSAKCLPNSPCSLEIQATKLEDSAVYFCASSQGETGQPQHFGDGTRLSIL.

This clone has only a few counts. This sequence joins TRBV5-1 and TRBJ2-7; D ambiguous. The CDR3 loop spans 14 amino acids. Germline V gives CDR1 SGHRS, CDR2 YFSETQ. V shed 0 bases and J shed 5 bases, with 12 bases lying between them. This CDR3 is CASSLGPVANEQYF. The CDR3 DNA is TGCGCCAGCAGCTTGGGCCCAGTAGCCAACGAGCAGTACTTC.

V usage is TRBV5-4 and J usage is TRBJ2-3; 10 bases fit TRBD2. CDR3 length: 15 amino acids. J lost 0 bases, V lost 5 bases, and 3 bases had no gene match. CDR1 is SGHNT, CDR2 YYREEE, per germline (reference sequence). The CDR3 reads CASRVAGGSTDTQYF. CDR3 DNA sequence: TGTGCCAGCAGAGTAGCGGGGGGCAGCACAGATACGCAGTATTTT.

This chain uses TRBV6-5 with TRBJ2-1, with 8 bases identical to TRBD1. CDR3 length: 15 residues. Trimming cost V 7 bases and J 1 base; bases outside gene matches: 6. Looked up from germline, CDR1 is MNHEY and CDR2 is SVGAGI. CDR3 nucleotide sequence: TGTGCCAGCACCCCGGACAGGGCATCCTACAATGAGCAGTTCTTC. It translates to CASTPDRASYNEQFF.

As for this clone: The sample has other DNA sequences that encode this CDR3 too. The chain couples TRBV28 to TRBJ1-2; 7 bases are a match to TRBD1. This CDR3 is 12 amino acids long. The V gene's germline CDR1 is MDHEN and CDR2 SYDVKM. The J segment lost 2 bases and the V segment lost 6 bases, leaving 0 bases of the junction unmatched. The CDR3, as DNA: TGTGCCAGCAGCAGGGGGAACTATGGCTACACCTTC. Amino acids: CASSRGNYGYTF.

This clone has just a few counts. The CDR3 DNA reads as TGCAGCGTTTCGAGGAACAGGGGGACAGATACGCAGTATTTT. Translating it yields CSVSRNRGTDTQYF. The chain joins TRBV29-1 to TRBJ2-3, with 8 bases aligning to TRBD1. The CDR3 extends over 14 amino acids. The J segment lost 3 bases and the V segment lost 5 bases, leaving 7 bases of the junction unmatched. Germline-derived CDR1 and CDR2 are SQVTM and ANQGSEA.

The chain combines TRBV4-2 with TRBJ1-4; the D is unclear. The CDR3 is 18 amino acids. Germline V gene data show CDR1 as LGHNA and CDR2 as YNFKEQ. Between the trimmed V and J ends, which lost 0 bases and 5 bases, there was a span of 19 bases. The CDR3 region has the DNA TGTGCCAGCAGCCAAGAATATTTTGGAGTCGGAAGGAATGAAAAACTGTTTTTT. Its protein is CASSQEYFGVGRNEKLFF.